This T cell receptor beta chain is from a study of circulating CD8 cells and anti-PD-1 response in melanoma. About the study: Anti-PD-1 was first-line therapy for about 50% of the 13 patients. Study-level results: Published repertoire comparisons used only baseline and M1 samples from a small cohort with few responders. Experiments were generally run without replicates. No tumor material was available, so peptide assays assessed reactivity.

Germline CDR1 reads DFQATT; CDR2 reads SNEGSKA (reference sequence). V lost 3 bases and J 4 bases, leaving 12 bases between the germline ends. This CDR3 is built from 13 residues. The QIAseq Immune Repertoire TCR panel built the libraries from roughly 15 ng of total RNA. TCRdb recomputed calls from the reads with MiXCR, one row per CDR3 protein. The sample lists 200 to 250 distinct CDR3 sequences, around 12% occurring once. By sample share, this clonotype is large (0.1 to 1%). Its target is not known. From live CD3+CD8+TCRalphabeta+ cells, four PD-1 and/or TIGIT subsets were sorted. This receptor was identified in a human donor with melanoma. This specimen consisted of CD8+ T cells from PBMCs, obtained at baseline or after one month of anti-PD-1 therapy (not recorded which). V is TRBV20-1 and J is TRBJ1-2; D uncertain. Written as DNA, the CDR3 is TGCAGTGCTAGGCCCCCAGAGGCCTATGGCTACACCTTC. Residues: CSARPPEAYGYTF.